Listed here are 16 T cell receptor beta chains from one sample, sequenced in a study of control samples from healthy donors and cancer patients. Here immunoSEQ multiplex PCR was the method, and the copy in TCRdb shows in-frame clones only, minus some. Of some 130,000 clones listed, 90% are singletons. The sequencing input was blood. The receptors were gathered from a man aged 40-55 years in good health.

The J gene is TRBJ2-7, the V gene TRBV5-1; 8 nucleotides match TRBD2. V shed 4 bases, J shed 4 bases, and the junction held 7 bases outside the gene matches. The CDR3 consists of 14 residues. Germline loops: CDR1 SGHRS, CDR2 YFSETQ. The CDR3 DNA reads as TGCGCCAGCAGCCCGCTGAGCGGGGGATACGAGCAGTACTTC. Its protein product is CASSPLSGGYEQYF. Variable domain in full (rest from reference TRBV5-1 and TRBJ2-7): KAGVTQTPRYLIKTRGQQVTLSCSPISGHRSVSWYQQTPGQGLQFLFEYFSETQRNKGNFPGRFSGRQFSNSRSEMNVSTLELGDSALYLCASSPLSGGYEQYFGPGTRLTVT.

The V call is TRBV10-3, the J call TRBJ2-3; 10 positions match TRBD2. The CDR3 has 14 residues. Unmatched junction bases numbered 5, after V lost 8 bases and J lost 3 bases. Germline assignment: CDR1 ENHRY and CDR2 SYGVKD. In DNA form, the CDR3 reads TGTGCCATCCAAGCGGGGGGGACAACAGATACGCAGTATTTT. This encodes CAIQAGGTTDTQYF.

The chain recombines TRBV27 with TRBJ1-6; D unresolved. This CDR3 contains 15 residues. Trimming removed 0 bases at V and 3 bases at J, with 6 bases between. Germline V gives CDR1 MNHEY, CDR2 SMNVEV (reference sequence). CDR3 nucleotide sequence: TGTGCCAGCAGTTTATCAGGTTACTATAATTCACCCCTCCACTTT. It codes for CASSLSGYYNSPLHF.

The CDR3 sequence is CASSQERTGTYEQYF. The CDR3 bases are TGTGCCAGCAGCCAAGAGAGGACAGGGACCTACGAGCAGTACTTC. The V call is TRBV4-2, the J call TRBJ2-7, with 8 positions matching TRBD1. CDR3 size: 15 residues. The V segment lost 0 bases and the J segment 2 bases; nucleotides outside the gene matches: 3. Germline-derived CDR1 and CDR2 are LGHNA and YNFKEQ.

The J gene is TRBJ1-2, the V gene TRBV5-4, with D perhaps matching TRBD1 (6 bases). Per the germline V gene, CDR1 is SGHNT and CDR2 is YYREEE (reference sequence). The CDR3 runs 13 residues. Trimming removed 1 base from V and 8 bases from J, with 12 bases in between. CDR3 sequence: CASSLRGAGGYTF. As DNA, the CDR3 is TGTGCCAGCAGCTTGCGGGGGGCGGGAGGCTACACCTTC.

The CDR3 here is CASSLYLGGDGYTF. CDR3 coding DNA: TGCGCCAGCAGCTTGTATTTAGGGGGCGATGGCTACACCTTC. This chain links TRBV5-1 with TRBJ1-2; TRBD1 matches at 7 bases. CDR3 length: 14 residues. In germline, CDR1 is SGHRS, CDR2 YFSETQ. Trimming removed 1 base from V and 6 bases from J; junction bases left unmatched: 6.

CDR3 sequence (DNA): TGTGCCAGCACTGACAGGACAGGCGCGAGCAATCAGCCCCAGCATTTT. Protein product: CASTDRTGASNQPQHF. The chain joins TRBV6-1 to TRBJ1-5, with 7 bases fitting TRBD1. Trimming cost V 7 bases and J 1 base; bases outside gene matches: 10. This CDR3 region has 16 residues. Looked up from germline, CDR1 is MNHNS and CDR2 is SASEGT.

The chain recombines TRBV7-2 with TRBJ2-3, with 8 bases identical to TRBD2. The CDR3 is 15 amino acids. The germline V gene has CDR1 SGHTA and CDR2 FQGNSA. V was clipped by 3 bases and J by 1 base; unmatched bases: 3. CDR3 protein: CASSFGGAGTDTQYF. For the CDR3, the DNA is TGTGCCAGCAGCTTCGGGGGGGCTGGCACAGATACGCAGTATTTT.

The V call is TRBV4-1, the J call TRBJ1-2; unclear D gene. This CDR3 has 17 residues. The V end was cut by 1 base, the J end by 4 bases, with 19 bases between. Germline CDR1 reads MGHRA; CDR2 reads YSYEKL. CDR3 region: CASSQVASELGIYGYTF. The CDR3 DNA reads as TGCGCCAGCAGCCAAGTGGCGTCGGAGCTTGGGATCTATGGCTACACCTTC.

The chain combines TRBV9 with TRBJ2-7, with D perhaps TRBD2 (6 bases). CDR1 is SGDLS and CDR2 is YYNGEE in the germline V gene. The V end was cut by 0 bases, the J end by 3 bases, with 13 bases between. The CDR3 extends over 15 amino acids. The CDR3: CASSVGSTGVYEQYF. The CDR3 DNA follows: TGTGCCAGCAGCGTAGGCAGCACGGGGGTCTACGAGCAGTACTTC.

This clone was picked up one time. This chain links TRBV12-3 or TRBV12-4 with TRBJ2-2; weak D call: TRBD2 (5 bases). Deletions cut 2 bases from V and 5 bases from J, with 6 bases between. The CDR3 spans 13 residues. The DNA for the CDR3 is TGTGCCAGCAGTTTACGGGATACCGGGGAGCTGTTTTTT. Protein: CASSLRDTGELFF.

The sample holds one count of this clone. J is TRBJ1-4 and V is TRBV28; a weak D match, TRBD1 (5 bases). Per germline, CDR1 MDHEN and CDR2 SYDVKM. The CDR3 is made up of 13 amino acids. The CDR3: CVSQEPTDRKLFF. CDR3 nucleotides: TGTGTTTCTCAGGAACCGACAGACCGAAAACTGTTTTTT.

The gene calls are TRBV9 and TRBJ2-3; the D is unclear. Germline-derived CDR1 and CDR2 are SGDLS and YYNGEE. The CDR3 is 13 residues long. Trimming cost V 6 bases and J 5 bases, with 13 bases left between them. CDR3 region: CASNKDGLDTQYF. CDR3 bases: TGTGCCAGCAACAAAGATGGTTTAGATACGCAGTATTTT.

The count of this clone is one. V is TRBV5-6 and J is TRBJ1-3; D not certain. Germline CDR1 is SGHDT and CDR2 is YYEEEE. Trimming pared 1 base from V and 1 base from J, leaving 3 bases between. There are 13 residues in the CDR3. Here the CDR3 reads CASSLTSGNTIYF. For the CDR3, the DNA is TGTGCCAGCAGCTTGACATCTGGAAACACCATATATTTT.

The rearrangement joins TRBV24-1 to TRBJ2-2, with no clear D. This CDR3 is 14 amino acids long. Germline loops: CDR1 KGHDR, CDR2 SFDVKD. Trimming shortened V by 4 bases and J by 2 bases, and 7 bases separated the two germline ends. CDR3: CATSDHINTGELFF. The DNA of the CDR3 is TGTGCCACCAGTGACCATATCAACACCGGGGAGCTGTTTTTT.

This clone was found a few times. This chain connects TRBV6-6 to TRBJ1-6, with D possibly matching TRBD1 (5 bases). Germline CDR1 MNHNY, CDR2 SVGAGI (reference sequence). V was shortened by 5 bases and J by 0 bases, with 23 bases between the two germline ends. The CDR3 covers 20 residues. CDR3 DNA: TGTGCCAGCAGTCCGCTTAGAGGGACGGAGCCTAGCTCCTATAATTCACCCCTCCACTTT. It translates to CASSPLRGTEPSSYNSPLHF.